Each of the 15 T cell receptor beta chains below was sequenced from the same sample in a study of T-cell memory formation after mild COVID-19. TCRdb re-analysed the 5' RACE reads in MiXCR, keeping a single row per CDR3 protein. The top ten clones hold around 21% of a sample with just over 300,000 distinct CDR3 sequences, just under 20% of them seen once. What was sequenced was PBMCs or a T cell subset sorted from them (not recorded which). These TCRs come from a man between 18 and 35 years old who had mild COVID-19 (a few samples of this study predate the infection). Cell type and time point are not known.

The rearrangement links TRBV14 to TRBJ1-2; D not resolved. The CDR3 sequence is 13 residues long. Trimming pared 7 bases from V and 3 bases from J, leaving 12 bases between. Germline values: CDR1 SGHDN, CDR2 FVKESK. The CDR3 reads CASTSGEDYGYTF. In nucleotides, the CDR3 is TGTGCCAGCACCTCCGGGGAAGACTATGGCTACACCTTC.

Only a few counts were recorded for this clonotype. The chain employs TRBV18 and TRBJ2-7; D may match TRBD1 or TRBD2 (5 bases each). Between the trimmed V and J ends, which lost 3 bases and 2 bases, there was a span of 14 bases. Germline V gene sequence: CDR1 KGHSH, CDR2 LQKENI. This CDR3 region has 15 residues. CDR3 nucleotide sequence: TGTGCCAGCTCACCTTCCGGGACGGCTACCTACGAGCAGTACTTC. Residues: CASSPSGTATYEQYF.

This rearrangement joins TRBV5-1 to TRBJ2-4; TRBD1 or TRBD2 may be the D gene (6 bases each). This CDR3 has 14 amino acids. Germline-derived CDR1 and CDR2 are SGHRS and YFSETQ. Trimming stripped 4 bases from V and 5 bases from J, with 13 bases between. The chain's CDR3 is CASSGGTLQNIQYF. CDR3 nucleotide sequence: TGCGCCAGCAGCGGGGGGACACTTCAAAACATTCAGTACTTC.

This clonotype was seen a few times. Here the CDR3 DNA reads TGTGCCAGCAGCCGCCTGATTAGCGGGGGGGGTTCAGCCCAGTACTTC. Residues: CASSRLISGGGSAQYF. The chain is built from TRBV7-2 and TRBJ2-5, with 11 bases fitting TRBD2. Germline CDR1 reads SGHTA; CDR2 reads FQGNSA. The CDR3 covers 16 residues. Losses at the gene ends were 5 bases for V and 9 bases for J; bases not matched to a gene: 14.

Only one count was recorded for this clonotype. The CDR3 is CASSQIGQANYGYTF. The CDR3, as DNA: TGTGCCAGCAGCCAAATCGGACAGGCTAACTATGGCTACACCTTC. V usage is TRBV3-1 and J usage is TRBJ1-2; 7 positions agree with TRBD1. J was trimmed by 0 bases and V by 2 bases; bases with no gene match: 3. The germline V gene has CDR1 LGHDT and CDR2 YNNKEL (reference sequence). This CDR3 is 15 amino acids long.

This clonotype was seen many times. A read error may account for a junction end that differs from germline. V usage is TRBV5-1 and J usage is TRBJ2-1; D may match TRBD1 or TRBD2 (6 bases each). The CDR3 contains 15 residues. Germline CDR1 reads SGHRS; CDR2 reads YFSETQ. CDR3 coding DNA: TGTGCCAGCAGCTTAGGGGGGAGCTCCTACAATGAGCAGTTCTTC. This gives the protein CASSLGGSSYNEQFF.

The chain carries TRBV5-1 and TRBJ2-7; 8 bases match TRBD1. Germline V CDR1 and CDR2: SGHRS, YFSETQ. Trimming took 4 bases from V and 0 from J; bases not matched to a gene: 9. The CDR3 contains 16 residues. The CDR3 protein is CASSPDITGGSYEQYF. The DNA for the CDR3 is TGCGCCAGCAGCCCAGACATAACAGGGGGCTCCTACGAGCAGTACTTC.

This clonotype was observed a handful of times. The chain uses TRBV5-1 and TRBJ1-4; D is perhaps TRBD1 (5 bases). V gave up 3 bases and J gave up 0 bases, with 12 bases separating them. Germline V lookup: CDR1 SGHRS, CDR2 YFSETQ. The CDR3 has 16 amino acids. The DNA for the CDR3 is TGCGCCAGCAGCTGGGACCGTAGAACAACTAATGAAAAACTGTTTTTT. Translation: CASSWDRRTTNEKLFF.

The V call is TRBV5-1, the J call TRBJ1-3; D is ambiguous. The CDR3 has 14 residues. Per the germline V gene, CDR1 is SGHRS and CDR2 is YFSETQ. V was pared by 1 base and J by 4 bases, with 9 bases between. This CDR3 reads CASSLTASGNTIYF. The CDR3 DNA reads TGCGCCAGCAGCTTGACTGCAAGCGGAAACACCATATATTTT.

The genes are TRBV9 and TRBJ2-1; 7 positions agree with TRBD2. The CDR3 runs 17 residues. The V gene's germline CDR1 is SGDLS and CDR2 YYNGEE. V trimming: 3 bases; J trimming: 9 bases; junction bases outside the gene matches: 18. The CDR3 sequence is CASSAPKRGTNPTEQFF. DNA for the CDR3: TGTGCCAGCAGCGCACCTAAAAGAGGGACTAATCCCACTGAGCAGTTCTTC.

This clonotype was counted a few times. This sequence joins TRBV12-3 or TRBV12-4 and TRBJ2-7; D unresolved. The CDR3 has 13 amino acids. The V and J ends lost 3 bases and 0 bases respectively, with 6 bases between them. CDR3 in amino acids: CASSFSFSYEQYV. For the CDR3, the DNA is TGTGCCAGCAGTTTCTCGTTCTCCTACGAGCAGTACGTC.

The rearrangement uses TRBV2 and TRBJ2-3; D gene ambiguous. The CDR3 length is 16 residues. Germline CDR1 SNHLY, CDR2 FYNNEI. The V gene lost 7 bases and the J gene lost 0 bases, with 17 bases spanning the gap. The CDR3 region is CASIMAKVASTDTQYF. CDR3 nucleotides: TGTGCCAGCATAATGGCGAAGGTGGCTAGCACAGATACGCAGTATTTT.

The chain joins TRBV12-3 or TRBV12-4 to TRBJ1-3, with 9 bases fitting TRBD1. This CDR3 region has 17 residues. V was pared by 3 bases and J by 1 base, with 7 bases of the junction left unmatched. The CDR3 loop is CASSFSGQGISGNTIYF. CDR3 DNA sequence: TGTGCCAGCAGTTTTTCGGGACAGGGAATTTCTGGAAACACCATATATTTT.

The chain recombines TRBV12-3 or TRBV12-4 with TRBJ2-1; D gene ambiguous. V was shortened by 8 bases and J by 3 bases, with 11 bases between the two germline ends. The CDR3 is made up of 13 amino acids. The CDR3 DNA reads TGTGCCAGCTCCGTTTATGGCTACAATGAGCAGTTCTTC. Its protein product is CASSVYGYNEQFF.

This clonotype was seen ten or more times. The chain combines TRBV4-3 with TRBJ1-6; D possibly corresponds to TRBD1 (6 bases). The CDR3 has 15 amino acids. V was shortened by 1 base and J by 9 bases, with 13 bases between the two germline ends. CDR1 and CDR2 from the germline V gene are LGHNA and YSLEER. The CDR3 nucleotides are TGCGCCAGCAGCCAAGGCCTTGCAGGGGCTTCACCCCTCCACTTT. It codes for CASSQGLAGASPLHF.